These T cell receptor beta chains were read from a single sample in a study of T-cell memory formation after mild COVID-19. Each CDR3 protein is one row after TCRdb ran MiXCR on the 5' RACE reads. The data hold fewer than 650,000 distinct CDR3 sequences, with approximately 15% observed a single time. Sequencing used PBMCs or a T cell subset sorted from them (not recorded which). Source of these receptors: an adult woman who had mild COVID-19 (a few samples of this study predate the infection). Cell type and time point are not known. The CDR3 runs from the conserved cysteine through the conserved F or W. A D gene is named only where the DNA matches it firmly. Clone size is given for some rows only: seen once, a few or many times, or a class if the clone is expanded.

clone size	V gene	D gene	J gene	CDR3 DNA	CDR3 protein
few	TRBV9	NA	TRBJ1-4	TGTGCCAGCGGTGGGGCGGGTGAAAAACTGTTTTTT	CASGGAGEKLFF
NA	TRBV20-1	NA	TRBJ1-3	TGCAGTGCTAGAGAGAGCAATTCGAACACCATATATTTT	CSARESNSNTIYF
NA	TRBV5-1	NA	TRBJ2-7	TGCGCCAGCAGCTTGGATGGTCACACCTACGAGCAGTACTTC	CASSLDGHTYEQYF
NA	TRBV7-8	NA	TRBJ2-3	TGTGCCAGCAGCTTAGTTCTGGGATCCCTCGTTGGGAGCACAGATACGCAGTATTTT	CASSLVLGSLVGSTDTQYF
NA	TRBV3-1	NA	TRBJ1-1	TGTGCCAGCAGCGCGGAGGGATATTCTGAAGCTTTCTTT	CASSAEGYSEAFF
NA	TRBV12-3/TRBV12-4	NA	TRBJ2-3	TGTGCCAGCAGATCATACAGAACAGATACGCAGTATTTT	CASRSYRTDTQYF
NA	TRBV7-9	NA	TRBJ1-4	TGTGCCAGCAGCTTAATGGCGAATGAAAAACTGTTTTTT	CASSLMANEKLFF
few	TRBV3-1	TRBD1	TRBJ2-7	TGTGCCAGCAGCCAAGAGGGACAGGGACCCCCCTACGAGCAGTACTTC	CASSQEGQGPPYEQYF
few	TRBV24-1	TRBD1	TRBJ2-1	TGTGCCACCAGTGATTTGAGGGCGACAGGGTCTAAGTCCTACAATGAGCAGTTCTTC	CATSDLRATGSKSYNEQFF
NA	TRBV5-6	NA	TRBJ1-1	TGTGCCAGCAGCTTCCCAACAGGGCTTGAAGCTTTCTTT	CASSFPTGLEAFF
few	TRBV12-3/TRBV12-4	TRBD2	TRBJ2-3	TGTGCCAGCAGTTTGTCTAGCGGGAGTTGGCCAGATACGCAGTATTTT	CASSLSSGSWPDTQYF
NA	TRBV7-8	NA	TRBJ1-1	TGTGCCAGCAGCTCTATACGGCGCACTGAAGCTTTCTTT	CASSSIRRTEAFF
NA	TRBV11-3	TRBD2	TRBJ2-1	TGTGCCAGCAGCCCCTCAGCGGGAAGCTCCTACAATGAGCAGTTCTTC	CASSPSAGSSYNEQFF
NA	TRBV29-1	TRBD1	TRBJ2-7	TGCAGCGTAGGGACAGAGGCCTACGAGCAGTACTTC	CSVGTEAYEQYF
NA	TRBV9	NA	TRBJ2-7	TGTGCCAGCAGCGTAGAGGCAGGAAGCTCCTACGAGCAGTACTTC	CASSVEAGSSYEQYF
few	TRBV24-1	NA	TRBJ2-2	TGTGCCACCAGTGATACCCTAGCCGGAACCGGGGAGCTGTTTTTT	CATSDTLAGTGELFF
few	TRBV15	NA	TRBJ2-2	TGTGCCACCAGCAGAGGGGACATTCACACCGGGGAGCTGTTTTTT	CATSRGDIHTGELFF
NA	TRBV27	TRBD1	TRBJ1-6	TGTGCCAGCAGTTTATCCCCCCTCGGGACAGCAAATCTTAATTCACCCCTCCACTTT	CASSLSPLGTANLNSPLHF
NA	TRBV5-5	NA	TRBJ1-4	TGTGCCAGCAGCTTGACAGTTGCAACTAATGAAAAACTGTTTTTT	CASSLTVATNEKLFF
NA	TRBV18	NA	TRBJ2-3	TGTGCCAGCTCACCAGTCGTAGAAATCGGGGTCACAGATACGCAGTATTTT	CASSPVVEIGVTDTQYF
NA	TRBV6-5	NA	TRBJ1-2	TGTGCCAGCACGGACCAAGTGGGCTATGGCTACACCTTC	CASTDQVGYGYTF
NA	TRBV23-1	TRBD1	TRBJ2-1	TGCGCCAGCACAATATACTTAGGGACAGGGGCGTACAATGAGCAGTTCTTC	CASTIYLGTGAYNEQFF
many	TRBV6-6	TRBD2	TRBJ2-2	TGTGCCAGCAGCAAGGCCCTAGCGGGAGGGGCCGGGGAGCTGTTTTTT	CASSKALAGGAGELFF
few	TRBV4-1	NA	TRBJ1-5	TGCGCCAGCAGCCAAGATTGGGCCAGTAGCAATCAGCCCCAGCATTTT	CASSQDWASSNQPQHF
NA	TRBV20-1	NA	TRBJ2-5	TGCAGTGCCCCCGGACAGCGCCAAGAGACCCAGTACTTC	CSAPGQRQETQYF
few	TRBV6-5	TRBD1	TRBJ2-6	TGTGCCAGCAGTTACGACAGGGCTGGGGCCAACGTCCTGACTTTC	CASSYDRAGANVLTF
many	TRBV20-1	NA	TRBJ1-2	TGCAGTGCTAGATGGGACCCGAAGCCCAACTATGGCTACACCTTC	CSARWDPKPNYGYTF
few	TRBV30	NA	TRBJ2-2	TGTGCCTGGAAAATCCAGGGCGGGGAGCTGTTTTTT	CAWKIQGGELFF
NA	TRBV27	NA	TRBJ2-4	TGTGCCAGCAGTTTAAGGCAAGGGAGAGCCAAAAACATTCAGTACTTC	CASSLRQGRAKNIQYF
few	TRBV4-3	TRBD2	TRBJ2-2	TGCGCCAGCAGCCAGGACATAGCGGGCTTTGGGGAGCTGTTTTTT	CASSQDIAGFGELFF
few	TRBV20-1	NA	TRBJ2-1	TGCAGTGCTAGGAGGGGGAATGAGCAGTTCTTC	CSARRGNEQFF
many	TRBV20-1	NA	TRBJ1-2	TGCAGTGCCCTCAGTCCGGTATCCGTCTATGGCTACACCTTC	CSALSPVSVYGYTF
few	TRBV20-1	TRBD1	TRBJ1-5	TGCAGTGCTAGCATACACCGGGACAGGGCCCATCAGCCCCAGCATTTT	CSASIHRDRAHQPQHF
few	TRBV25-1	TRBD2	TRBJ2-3	TGTGCCAGCAGCCGAGCGGGGGGCCGCGGAGATACGCAGTATTTT	CASSRAGGRGDTQYF
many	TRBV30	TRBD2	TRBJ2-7	TGTGCCTGGAGTGTAGGTGCTAGCGGGATCTACGAGCAGTACTTC	CAWSVGASGIYEQYF
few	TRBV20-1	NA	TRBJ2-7	TGCAGTGCCCTCGCCCAGGGATACGAGCAGTACTTC	CSALAQGYEQYF
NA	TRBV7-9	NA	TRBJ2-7	TGTGCCAGCAGCTTAGGGGTCGGAACAGAAGCCTACGAGCAGTACTTC	CASSLGVGTEAYEQYF
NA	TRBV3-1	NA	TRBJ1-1	TGTGCCAGCAGCCAAGGGTGGCAGGGACTGAAGGCTTTCTTT	CASSQGWQGLKAFF
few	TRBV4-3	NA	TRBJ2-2	TGCGCCAGCAGCCAAGCCCGGACCGGGGAGCTGTTTTTT	CASSQARTGELFF
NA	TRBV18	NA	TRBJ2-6	TGTGCCAGCTCACCATCTATCGCAAAGTCTGGGGCCAACGTCCTGACTTTC	CASSPSIAKSGANVLTF
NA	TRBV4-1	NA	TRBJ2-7	TGCGCCAGCAGCCAAGTCACGGAAACCTACGAGCAGTACTTC	CASSQVTETYEQYF
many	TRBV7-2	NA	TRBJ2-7	TGTGCCAGCAGCTTAAGCGTTTTGTGGGAGCAGTACTTC	CASSLSVLWEQYF
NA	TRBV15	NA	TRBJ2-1	TGTGCCACCAGCAGAGATATGGGGCTCTACAATGAGCAGTTCTTC	CATSRDMGLYNEQFF
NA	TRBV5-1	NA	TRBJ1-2	TGCGCCAGCAGCTTGTCGGGACGGGAAATAGATGGCTACACCTTC	CASSLSGREIDGYTF
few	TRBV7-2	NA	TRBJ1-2	TGTGCCAGCAGCTTACAAGGGGGGCTTGGCTACACCTTC	CASSLQGGLGYTF
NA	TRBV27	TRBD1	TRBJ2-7	TGTGCCAGCAGTTTATGGCAGGGGGCTGTCGAGCAGTACTTC	CASSLWQGAVEQYF
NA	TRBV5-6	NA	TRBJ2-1	TGTGCCAGCAGCTACTCCTCAGTGGGGGGTCTCTACAATGAGCAGTTCTTC	CASSYSSVGGLYNEQFF
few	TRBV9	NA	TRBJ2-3	TGTGCCAGCAGCGCGCTAGCGTCTAGCACAGATACGCAGTATTTT	CASSALASSTDTQYF
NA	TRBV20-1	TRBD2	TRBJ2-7	TGCAGTGCTAGCGCCGGGACTAGCGTGTCCTACGAGCAGTACTTC	CSASAGTSVSYEQYF
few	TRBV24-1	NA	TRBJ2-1	TGTGCCACCAGTGTTGGGATGGACCACCTCGATGAGCAGTTCTTC	CATSVGMDHLDEQFF
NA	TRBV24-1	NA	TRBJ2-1	TGTGCCACCAAAAGAGACAATGAGCAGTTCTTC	CATKRDNEQFF
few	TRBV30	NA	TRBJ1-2	TGTCTAGGTGCAGGGGACTATGGCTACACCTTC	CLGAGDYGYTF
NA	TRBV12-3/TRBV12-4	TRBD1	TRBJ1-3	TGTGCCAGCAGTGCCGACAGGGCTGGAAACACCATATATTTT	CASSADRAGNTIYF
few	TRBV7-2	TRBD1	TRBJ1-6	TGTGCCAGCAGCCTCCCTAGGGGGGGGGGACAGGGAATGAACTCACCCCTCCACTTT	CASSLPRGGGQGMNSPLHF
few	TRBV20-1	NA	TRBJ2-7	TGCAGTGCTGACCGCATACACTACGAGCAGTACTTC	CSADRIHYEQYF
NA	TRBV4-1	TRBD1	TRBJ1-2	TGCGCCAGCAGCCAGCGTTGGACAGGGGGCAATGTAGTGCGGGGCTACACCTTC	CASSQRWTGGNVVRGYTF
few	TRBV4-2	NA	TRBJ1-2	TGTGCCAGCAGCCTACAGGGAGGGTCCTATGGCTACACCTTC	CASSLQGGSYGYTF
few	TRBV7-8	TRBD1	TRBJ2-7	TGTGCCAGCAGCTACGGGACAGCCGCCTACGAGCAGTACTTC	CASSYGTAAYEQYF
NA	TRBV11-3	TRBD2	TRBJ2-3	TGTGCCAGCAGCTTAGATAGGCGGGGGTCCCGGCCTAGCACAGATACGCAGTATTTT	CASSLDRRGSRPSTDTQYF
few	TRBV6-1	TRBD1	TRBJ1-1	TGTGCCAGCAGTGAACAGGGCCAGGGGGCCGCTGAAGCTTTCTTT	CASSEQGQGAAEAFF